The 5 T cell receptor beta chains given below trace back to one sample, sequenced in a study of identical twins. TCRdb called the 5' RACE reads again in MiXCR, with one record for every CDR3 protein. The sample carries approximately 1.8 million distinct CDR3 sequences, more than 30% recorded once. The sample taken for sequencing was cord blood. These receptor sequences come from a newborn girl in good health.

The J gene is TRBJ2-1, the V gene TRBV10-3, with 9 bases fitting TRBD2. The end of the DNA fits TRBJ2-7 better, so the J call may be wrong. CDR3 length: 19 residues. Looked up from germline, CDR1 is ENHRY and CDR2 is SYGVKD. The CDR3 loop is CAIRMVLAGGPDSYNEQYF. The DNA of the CDR3 is TGTGCCATCAGGATGGTACTGGCGGGAGGGCCCGACTCCTACAATGAGCAGTACTTC.

Of note for this clonotype: Because the CDR3 is missing its conserved closing phenylalanine or tryptophan, this is likely a read error. The J gene is TRBJ2-3, the V gene TRBV2; TRBD2 matches at 13 bases. Germline values: CDR1 SNHLY, CDR2 FYNNEI. The V segment lost 4 bases and the J segment 3 bases; nucleotides outside the gene matches: 1. The CDR3 has 15 amino acids. CDR3 protein: CASSGTSGRTDTQYV. In nucleotides, the CDR3 is TGTGCCAGCAGTGGGACTAGCGGGAGAACAGATACGCAGTATGTT.

The CDR3 sequence is CASSIGLGNEQFF. The CDR3 DNA sequence: TGTGCCAGTAGTATAGGACTAGGAAATGAGCAGTTCTTC. J is TRBJ2-1 and V is TRBV19; tentatively, D is TRBD2 (6 bases). Germline-derived CDR1 and CDR2 are LNHDA and SQIVND (reference sequence). The V and J ends lost 1 base and 7 bases respectively, with 8 bases between them. This CDR3 contains 13 residues.

This clonotype was seen a few times. The chain combines TRBV20-1 with TRBJ1-2; 7 nucleotides match TRBD1. CDR3 size: 14 residues. Trimming cost V 1 base and J 4 bases; bases outside gene matches: 6. Germline loops: CDR1 DFQATT, CDR2 SNEGSKA (reference sequence). In DNA, the CDR3 is TGCAGTGCTAGAGGGCTCGGGACAGCCTATGGCTACACCTTC. This gives the protein CSARGLGTAYGYTF.

This clonotype was seen more than once but under ten times. This sequence joins TRBV5-8 and TRBJ1-5, with D possibly TRBD1 on 5 matching bases. Germline V CDR1 and CDR2: SGHTS, YDEGEE. V was cut by 0 bases and J by 0 bases, with 7 bases left in between. This CDR3 has 15 amino acids. The CDR3 here is CASSLGQISNQPQHF. The CDR3 nucleotides read TGTGCCAGCAGCTTGGGACAGATTAGCAATCAGCCCCAGCATTTT.